One and the same sample provided the 5 T cell receptor beta chains below, sequenced in a study of blood T cells in healthy people across ages. Primed by a sample-barcoded 5' primer and a J-beta primer mix, a second PCR proceeded for about 7 to 11 cycles. TCRdb fed the 5' RACE reads into MiXCR, producing one record per CDR3 protein. The sample holds approximately 810,000 distinct CDR3 sequences, 25% to 30% seen once. Sequenced sample: blood. Receptor source: a woman at least 80 years old in good health.

This rearrangement joins TRBV24-1 to TRBJ2-1, with D possibly TRBD1 on 6 matching bases. The V end lost 4 bases, the J end lost 0 bases, and 18 bases lay between the germline ends. This CDR3 spans 18 amino acids. Germline-derived CDR1 and CDR2 are KGHDR and SFDVKD. The CDR3 sequence is CATSDTGSRASSYNEQFF. The CDR3, as DNA: TGTGCCACCAGTGACACAGGGTCCAGGGCAAGCTCCTACAATGAGCAGTTCTTC.

This clonotype was observed many times. This rearrangement joins TRBV27 to TRBJ2-5, with D possibly matching TRBD2 (5 bases). Trimming took 2 bases from V and 3 from J, leaving 16 bases between them. The CDR3 contains 16 residues. Per the germline V gene, CDR1 is MNHEY and CDR2 is SMNVEV (reference sequence). CDR3 in amino acids: CASSLSLAAGEETQYF. As DNA, the CDR3 is TGTGCCAGCAGTTTAAGTTTGGCGGCCGGGGAAGAGACCCAGTACTTC.

Remarks on this clonotype: It may be a read error: a sequence one base away is much more abundant. J is TRBJ2-1 and V is TRBV21-1; the D call in the table, TRBD1, was not verified against the DNA. TRBV21-1 represents a pseudogene. The CDR3 covers 14 residues. The CDR3 DNA reads TGTGCCAGCAGCGCAAGGGACAGGTGCAATGAGCAGTTCTTC. Protein sequence: CASSARDRCNEQFF.

This clonotype has more than one count but fewer than ten. This chain connects TRBV6-2 or TRBV6-3 to TRBJ2-1; TRBD1 might be the D (6 bases). Germline CDR1 MNHEY, CDR2 SVGEGT. The CDR3 is made up of 14 amino acids. The ends were cut back, 0 bases at V and 8 bases at J, with 11 bases in the middle. CDR3 in DNA: TGTGCCAGCAGTTACTCATGGAACAGGGATGAGCAGTTCTTC. Its translation: CASSYSWNRDEQFF.

The chain is built from TRBV20-1 and TRBJ2-7, with D maybe TRBD1 (5 bases). This CDR3 contains 13 residues. V lost 6 bases, J lost 0 bases, and 12 bases lay in between. Germline CDR1 and CDR2: DFQATT and SNEGSKA (reference sequence). The CDR3, as DNA: TGCAGTGCAACTGCCGACAGCTCCTACGAGCAGTACTTC. This codes for CSATADSSYEQYF.